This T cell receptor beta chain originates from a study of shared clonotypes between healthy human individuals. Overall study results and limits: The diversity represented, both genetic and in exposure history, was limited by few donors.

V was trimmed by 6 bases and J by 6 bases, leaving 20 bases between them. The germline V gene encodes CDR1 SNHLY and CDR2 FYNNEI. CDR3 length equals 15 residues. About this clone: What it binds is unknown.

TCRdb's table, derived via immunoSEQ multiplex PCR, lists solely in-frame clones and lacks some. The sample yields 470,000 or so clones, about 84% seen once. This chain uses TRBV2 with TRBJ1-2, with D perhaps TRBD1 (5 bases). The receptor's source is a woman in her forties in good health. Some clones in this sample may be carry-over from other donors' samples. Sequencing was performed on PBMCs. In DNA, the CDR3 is TGTGCCAGCAGCGCCATAAGGGAGGGGCTTAATGGCTACACCTTC. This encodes CASSAIREGLNGYTF.